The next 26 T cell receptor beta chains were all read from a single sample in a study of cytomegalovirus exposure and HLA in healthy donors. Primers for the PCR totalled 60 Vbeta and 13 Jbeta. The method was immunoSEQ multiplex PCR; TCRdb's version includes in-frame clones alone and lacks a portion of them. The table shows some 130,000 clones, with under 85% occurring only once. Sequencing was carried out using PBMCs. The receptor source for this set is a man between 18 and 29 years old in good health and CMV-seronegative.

DNA for the CDR3: TGTGCCAGCAGTTCGGGCTACGAGCAGTACTTC. It specifies CASSSGYEQYF. The chain carries TRBV27 and TRBJ2-7; D is unresolved. Germline V lookup: CDR1 MNHEY, CDR2 SMNVEV (reference sequence). Trimming left V 4 bases short and J 3 bases short, with 4 bases between. The CDR3 sequence is 11 residues long.

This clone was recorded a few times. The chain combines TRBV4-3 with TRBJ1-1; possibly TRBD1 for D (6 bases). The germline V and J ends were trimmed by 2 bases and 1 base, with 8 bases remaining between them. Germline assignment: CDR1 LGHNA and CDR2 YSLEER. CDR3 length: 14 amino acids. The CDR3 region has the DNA TGCGCCAGCAGCCAATGGGGGCAGAACACTGAAGCTTTCTTT. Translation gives CASSQWGQNTEAFF.

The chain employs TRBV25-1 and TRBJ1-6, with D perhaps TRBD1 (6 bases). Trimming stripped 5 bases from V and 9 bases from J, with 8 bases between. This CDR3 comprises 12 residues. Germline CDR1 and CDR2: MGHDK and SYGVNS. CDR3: CASSLQGSPLHF. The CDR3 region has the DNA TGTGCCAGCAGTTTACAGGGTTCACCCCTCCACTTT.

The CDR3 protein is CASREGAHDTQYF. In DNA, the CDR3 is TGTGCCAGCAGGGAGGGGGCCCATGATACGCAGTATTTT. The chain has TRBV27 and TRBJ2-3; D is perhaps TRBD1 (7 bases). Looked up from germline, CDR1 is MNHEY and CDR2 is SMNVEV (reference sequence). The CDR3 consists of 13 residues. V was shortened by 6 bases and J by 6 bases, with 13 bases between the two germline ends.

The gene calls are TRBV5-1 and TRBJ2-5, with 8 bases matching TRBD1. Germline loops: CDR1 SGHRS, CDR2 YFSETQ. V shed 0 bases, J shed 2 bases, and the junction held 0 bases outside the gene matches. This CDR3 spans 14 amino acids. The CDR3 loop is CASSLGTGQETQYF. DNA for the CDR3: TGCGCCAGCAGCTTGGGGACAGGGCAAGAGACCCAGTACTTC.

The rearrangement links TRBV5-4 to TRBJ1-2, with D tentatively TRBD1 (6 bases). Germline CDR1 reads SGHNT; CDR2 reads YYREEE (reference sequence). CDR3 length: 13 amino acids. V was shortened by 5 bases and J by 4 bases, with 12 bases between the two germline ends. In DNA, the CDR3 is TGTGCCAGCAGTTCACAGGGCGGCTATGGCTACACCTTC. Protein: CASSSQGGYGYTF.

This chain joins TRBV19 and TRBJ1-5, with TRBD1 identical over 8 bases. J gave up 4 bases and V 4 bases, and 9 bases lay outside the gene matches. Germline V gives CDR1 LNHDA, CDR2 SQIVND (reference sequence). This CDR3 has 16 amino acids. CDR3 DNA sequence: TGTGCCAGTAGTAAATTGGACAGGGCAGTAAATCAGCCCCAGCATTTT. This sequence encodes CASSKLDRAVNQPQHF.

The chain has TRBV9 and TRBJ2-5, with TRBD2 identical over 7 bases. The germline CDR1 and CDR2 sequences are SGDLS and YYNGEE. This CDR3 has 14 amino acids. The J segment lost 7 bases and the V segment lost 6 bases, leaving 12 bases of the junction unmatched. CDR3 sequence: CASTGGAGDGTQYF. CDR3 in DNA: TGTGCCAGCACCGGCGGGGCGGGGGACGGGACCCAGTACTTC.

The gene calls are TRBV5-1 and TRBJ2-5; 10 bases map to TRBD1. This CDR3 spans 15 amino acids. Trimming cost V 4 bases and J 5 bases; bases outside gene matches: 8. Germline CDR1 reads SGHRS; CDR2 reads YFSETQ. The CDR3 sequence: CASSLRQGAGETQYF. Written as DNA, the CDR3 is TGCGCCAGCAGCCTTAGACAGGGGGCAGGGGAGACCCAGTACTTC.

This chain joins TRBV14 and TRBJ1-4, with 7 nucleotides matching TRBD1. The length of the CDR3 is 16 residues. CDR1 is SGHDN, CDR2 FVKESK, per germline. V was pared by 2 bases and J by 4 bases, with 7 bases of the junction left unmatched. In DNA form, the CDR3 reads TGTGCCAGCAGCCAACGCAGGGGGAGCGGTAATGAAAAACTGTTTTTT. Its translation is CASSQRRGSGNEKLFF.

The CDR3 sequence: CASSEALRDRTQAFF. The DNA for the CDR3 is TGTGCCAGTAGCGAAGCCCTCCGGGACAGAACCCAAGCTTTCTTT. V is TRBV19 and J is TRBJ1-1, with 7 bases identical to TRBD1. CDR1 is LNHDA, CDR2 SQIVND, per germline (reference sequence). The junction had 16 bases not matched to a gene; V was cut back by 6 bases and J by 9 bases. CDR3 size: 15 residues.

CDR3 protein: CASSLFPFATNEKLFF. CDR3 DNA sequence: TGTGCCAGCAGTTTATTTCCGTTCGCAACTAATGAAAAACTGTTTTTT. This rearrangement joins TRBV27 to TRBJ1-4; no definite D call. V was clipped by 1 base and J by 0 bases, with 9 bases between them. CDR1 is MNHEY, CDR2 SMNVEV, per germline (reference sequence). This CDR3 region has 16 residues.

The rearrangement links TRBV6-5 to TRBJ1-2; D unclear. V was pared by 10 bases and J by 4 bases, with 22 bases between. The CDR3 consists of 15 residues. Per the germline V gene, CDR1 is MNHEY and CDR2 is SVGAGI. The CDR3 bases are TGTGCCATCGGGGAACGGGAAGCGGTACTCTATGGCTACACCTTC. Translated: CAIGEREAVLYGYTF.

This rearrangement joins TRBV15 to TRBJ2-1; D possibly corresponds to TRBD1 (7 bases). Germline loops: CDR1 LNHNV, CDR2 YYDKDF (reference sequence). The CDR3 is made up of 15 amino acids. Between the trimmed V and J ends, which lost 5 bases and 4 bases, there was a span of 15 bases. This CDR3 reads CATSAGGQIYNEQFF. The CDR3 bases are TGTGCCACCAGCGCCGGGGGACAGATTTACAATGAGCAGTTCTTC. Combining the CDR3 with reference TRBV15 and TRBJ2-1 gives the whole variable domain DAMVIQNPRYQVTQFGKPVTLSCSQTLNHNVMYWYQQKSSQAPKLLFHYYDKDFNNEADTPDNFQSRRPNTSFCFLDIRSPGLGDTAMYLCATSAGGQIYNEQFFGPGTRLTVL.

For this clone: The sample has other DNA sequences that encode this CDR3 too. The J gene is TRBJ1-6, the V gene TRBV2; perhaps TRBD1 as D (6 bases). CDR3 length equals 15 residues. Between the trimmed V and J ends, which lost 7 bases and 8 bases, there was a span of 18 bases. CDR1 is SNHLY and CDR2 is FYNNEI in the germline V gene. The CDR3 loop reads CASNVDRYGYSPLHF. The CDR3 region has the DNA TGTGCCAGCAATGTAGACAGGTATGGGTATTCACCCCTCCACTTT.

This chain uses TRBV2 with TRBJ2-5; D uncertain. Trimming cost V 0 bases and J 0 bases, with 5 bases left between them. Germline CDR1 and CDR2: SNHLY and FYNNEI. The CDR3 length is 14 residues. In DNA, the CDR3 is TGTGCCAGCAGTGAAGCCCGAGACCAAGAGACCCAGTACTTC. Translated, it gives CASSEARDQETQYF.

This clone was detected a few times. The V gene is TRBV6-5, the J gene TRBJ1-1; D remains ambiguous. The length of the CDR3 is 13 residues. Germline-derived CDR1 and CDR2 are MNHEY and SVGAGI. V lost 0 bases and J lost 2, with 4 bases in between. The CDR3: CASSYSYNTEAFF. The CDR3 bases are TGTGCCAGCAGTTACTCGTATAACACTGAAGCTTTCTTT.

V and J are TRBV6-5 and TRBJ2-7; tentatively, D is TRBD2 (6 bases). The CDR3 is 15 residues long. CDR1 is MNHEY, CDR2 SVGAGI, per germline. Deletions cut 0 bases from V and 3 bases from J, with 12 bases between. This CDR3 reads CASSYSGGSNYEQYF. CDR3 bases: TGTGCCAGCAGTTACTCAGGAGGGTCTAACTACGAGCAGTACTTC.

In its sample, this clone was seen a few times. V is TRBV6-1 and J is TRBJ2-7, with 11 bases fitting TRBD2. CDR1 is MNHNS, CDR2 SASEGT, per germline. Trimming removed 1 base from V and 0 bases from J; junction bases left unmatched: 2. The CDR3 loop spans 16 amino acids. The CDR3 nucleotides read TGTGCCAGCAGTGAAGGACTAGCGGGGCCCTCCTACGAGCAGTACTTC. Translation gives CASSEGLAGPSYEQYF.

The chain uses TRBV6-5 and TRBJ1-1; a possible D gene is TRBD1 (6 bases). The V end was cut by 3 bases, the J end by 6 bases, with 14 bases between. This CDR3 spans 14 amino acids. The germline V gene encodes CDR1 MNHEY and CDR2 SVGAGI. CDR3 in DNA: TGTGCCAGCAGTTATGGGGGGGGCTTACCTGAAGCTTTCTTT. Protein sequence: CASSYGGGLPEAFF.

The CDR3 region has the DNA TGTGCCAGCAGCCAAACCCAGGGTTACTTGTTCTTC. Protein sequence: CASSQTQGYLFF. The V and J genes are TRBV14 and TRBJ2-1, with D possibly being TRBD1 (5 bases). Trimming took 2 bases from V and 15 from J, leaving 14 bases between them. CDR3 length: 12 amino acids. Germline V gene lookup returns CDR1 SGHDN and CDR2 FVKESK.

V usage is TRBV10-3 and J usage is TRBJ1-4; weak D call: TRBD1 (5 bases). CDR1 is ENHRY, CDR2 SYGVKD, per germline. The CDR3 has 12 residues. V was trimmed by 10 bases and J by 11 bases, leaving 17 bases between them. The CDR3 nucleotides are TGTGCCACCAGGGACCCCGGGGAGAAACTGTTTTTT. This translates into CATRDPGEKLFF.

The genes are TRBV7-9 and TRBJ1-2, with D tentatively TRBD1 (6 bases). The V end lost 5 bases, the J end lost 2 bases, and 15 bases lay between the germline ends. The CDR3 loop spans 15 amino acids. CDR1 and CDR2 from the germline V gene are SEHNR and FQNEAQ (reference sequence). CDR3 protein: CASSTHRDPNYGYTF. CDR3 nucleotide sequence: TGTGCCAGCAGCACCCACAGGGACCCCAACTATGGCTACACCTTC.

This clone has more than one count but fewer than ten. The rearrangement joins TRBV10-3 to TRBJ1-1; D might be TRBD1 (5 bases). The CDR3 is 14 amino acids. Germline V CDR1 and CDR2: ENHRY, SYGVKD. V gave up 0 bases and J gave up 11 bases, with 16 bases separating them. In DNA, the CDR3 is TGTGCCATCAGTGAGTCGATAAACGGGGGTCGGGCTTTCTTT. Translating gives CAISESINGGRAFF.

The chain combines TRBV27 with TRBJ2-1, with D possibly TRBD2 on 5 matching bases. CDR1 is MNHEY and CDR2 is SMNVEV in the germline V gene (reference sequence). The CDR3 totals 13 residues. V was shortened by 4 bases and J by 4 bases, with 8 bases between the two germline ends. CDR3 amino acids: CASSSGIYNEQFF. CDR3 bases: TGTGCCAGCAGTTCGGGAATTTACAATGAGCAGTTCTTC.

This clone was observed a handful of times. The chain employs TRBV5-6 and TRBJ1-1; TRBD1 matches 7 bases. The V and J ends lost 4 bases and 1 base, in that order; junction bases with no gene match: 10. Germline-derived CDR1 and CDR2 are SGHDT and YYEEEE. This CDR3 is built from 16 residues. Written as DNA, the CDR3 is TGTGCCAGCAGCCCCGAGGGACAGCGCTCGAACACTGAAGCTTTCTTT. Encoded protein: CASSPEGQRSNTEAFF. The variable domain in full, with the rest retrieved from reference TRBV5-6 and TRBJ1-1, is DAGVTQSPTHLIKTRGQQVTLRCSPKSGHDTVSWYQQALGQGPQFIFQYYEEEERQRGNFPDRFSGHQFPNYSSELNVNALLLGDSALYLCASSPEGQRSNTEAFFGQGTRLTVV.